This passage covers 31 T cell receptor beta chains from one sample sequenced in a study of PD-L1 blockade in urothelial cancer. Time point specified: peripheral blood 6 weeks after treatment start. Profiled with immunoSEQ multiplex PCR; TCRdb holds only in-frame clones, not every one. The sample gives under 60,000 clones, approximately 83% of which show up once; 10% is in the top ten. The sample here was PBMCs, taken around atezolizumab (anti-PD-L1) treatment. The source of these receptors is a man aged 60 to 69 with urothelial cancer.

V is TRBV18 and J is TRBJ1-4; 7 positions agree with TRBD1. Per the germline V gene, CDR1 is KGHSH and CDR2 is LQKENI. The length of the CDR3 is 14 residues. V lost 4 bases and J lost 5; bases outside the gene matches: 4. In nucleotides, the CDR3 is TGTGCCAGCTCACGGGGACAGAAGAATGAAAAACTGTTTTTT. It is translated as CASSRGQKNEKLFF.

The chain links TRBV13 to TRBJ1-2; no clear D gene. Trimming removed 0 bases from V and 5 bases from J, with 13 bases in between. Per germline, CDR1 PRHDT and CDR2 FYEKMQ (reference sequence). There are 15 residues in the CDR3. CDR3 region: CASSLGTRRDYGYTF. DNA of the CDR3: TGTGCCAGCAGCTTAGGGACCCGGAGGGATTATGGCTACACCTTC.

The chain couples TRBV21-1 to TRBJ1-4; the table's D call, TRBD1, has no DNA check behind it. TRBV21-1 represents a pseudogene. The CDR3 is made up of 11 amino acids. The CDR3 loop reads CASTEGVKLFF. Written as DNA, the CDR3 is TGTGCCAGCACTGAGGGGGTAAAACTGTTTTTT.

The rearrangement uses TRBV10-1 and TRBJ2-4, with 15 positions matching TRBD2. CDR3 length: 16 residues. Germline V gene sequence: CDR1 WNHNN, CDR2 SYGVQD (reference sequence). The junction had 7 bases not matched to a gene; V was cut back by 5 bases and J by 8 bases. CDR3 bases: TGCGCCAGCAGTCAAGGACTAGCGGGGGGGCTTGACATTCAGTACTTC. Protein sequence: CASSQGLAGGLDIQYF.

The chain combines TRBV7-9 with TRBJ2-3; 8 positions match TRBD2. CDR1 is SEHNR, CDR2 FQNEAQ, per germline (reference sequence). V lost 5 bases and J lost 4; bases outside the gene matches: 8. The CDR3 is made up of 15 amino acids. CDR3 in DNA: TGTGCCAGCAGCCGTAGGCGGGGGGTGTCAGATACGCAGTATTTT. This codes for CASSRRRGVSDTQYF.

This sequence joins TRBV10-3 and TRBJ2-4; weak D call: TRBD2 (6 bases). CDR3 length: 11 residues. With 6 bases removed from V and 8 bases from J, the gap between germline ends came to 8 bases. The V gene's germline CDR1 is ENHRY and CDR2 SYGVKD. CDR3 nucleotides: TGTGCCATCAGGGGGGAGGACATTCAGTACTTC. Protein sequence: CAIRGEDIQYF.

This sequence joins TRBV13 and TRBJ1-3; 9 bases line up with TRBD1. Germline values: CDR1 PRHDT, CDR2 FYEKMQ (reference sequence). The CDR3 is 15 amino acids. Unmatched junction bases numbered 2, after V lost 5 bases and J lost 0 bases. CDR3 DNA sequence: TGTGCCAGCAGCCGGGACAGGGCCTCTGGAAACACCATATATTTT. Translation gives CASSRDRASGNTIYF.

The chain employs TRBV19 and TRBJ1-1, with D unresolved. The CDR3 loop spans 14 amino acids. The germline V gene encodes CDR1 LNHDA and CDR2 SQIVND (reference sequence). Trimming stripped 1 base from V and 1 base from J, with 7 bases between. This CDR3 is CASSIGLPNTEAFF. The CDR3 DNA sequence: TGTGCCAGTAGTATAGGGCTTCCGAACACTGAAGCTTTCTTT.

J is TRBJ1-2 and V is TRBV18, with TRBD1 matching 8 bases. V lost 6 bases, J lost 8 bases, and 8 bases stayed unmatched. The CDR3 has 13 residues. Germline V gene lookup returns CDR1 KGHSH and CDR2 LQKENI. The CDR3, as DNA: TGTGCCAGCTCCACGACAGGGGCATACGGCTACACCTTC. Translation: CASSTTGAYGYTF.

This clone was observed a few times. The chain carries TRBV30 and TRBJ2-7, with TRBD1 identical over 9 bases. In germline, CDR1 is GTSNPN, CDR2 SVGIG (reference sequence). The V gene end was trimmed by 4 bases and the J gene end by 1 base; junction bases not matched to a gene: 5. This CDR3 has 14 residues. CDR3 in amino acids: CAWTTDRGSYEQYF. In nucleotides, the CDR3 is TGTGCCTGGACCACGGACAGGGGTTCCTACGAGCAGTACTTC.

The CDR3 DNA reads as TGTGCCAGCACCGGGACTCGTTCCCGGGCGACCGGGGAGCTGTTTTTT. Residues: CASTGTRSRATGELFF. V usage is TRBV2 and J usage is TRBJ2-2, with D possibly being TRBD2 (6 bases). This CDR3 is built from 16 residues. Germline V gene data show CDR1 as SNHLY and CDR2 as FYNNEI. The germline V and J ends were trimmed by 7 bases and 5 bases, with 20 bases remaining between them.

This chain links TRBV10-3 with TRBJ2-4; 7 nucleotides align to TRBD1. The J segment lost 5 bases and the V segment lost 2 bases, leaving 6 bases of the junction unmatched. CDR1 and CDR2 from the germline V gene are ENHRY and SYGVKD. The CDR3 totals 15 residues. CDR3 coding DNA: TGTGCCATCAGTGAGACAGGGGTGGGAGAAAACATTCAGTACTTC. It is translated as CAISETGVGENIQYF.

The CDR3 reads CASSSWRGFTGELFF. The CDR3 DNA reads as TGTGCCAGCAGCTCGTGGAGAGGGTTCACCGGGGAGCTGTTTTTT. This rearrangement joins TRBV4-2 to TRBJ2-2; the D gene is possibly TRBD2 (5 bases). The CDR3 runs to 15 residues. Trimming took 5 bases from V and 4 from J, leaving 14 bases between them. Looked up from germline, CDR1 is LGHNA and CDR2 is YNFKEQ.

This sequence joins TRBV5-1 and TRBJ2-7; 7 bases map to TRBD1. Germline-derived CDR1 and CDR2 are SGHRS and YFSETQ. With V trimmed by 4 bases and J by 0 bases, 7 bases remained unmatched. CDR3 length equals 15 residues. This chain's CDR3 is CASSPGQRDSYEQYF. The CDR3 DNA sequence: TGCGCCAGCAGCCCGGGACAGCGAGACTCCTACGAGCAGTACTTC.

The V gene is TRBV11-2, the J gene TRBJ1-2; weak D call: TRBD1 (5 bases). Germline loops: CDR1 SGHAT, CDR2 FQNNGV. Trimming cost V 0 bases and J 8 bases, with 10 bases left between them. The CDR3 contains 13 residues. In nucleotides, the CDR3 is TGTGCCAGCAGCTTAGATAGGGGAAGCGGCTACACCTTC. This codes for CASSLDRGSGYTF.

Here the CDR3 reads CASSRSTGETEAFF. CDR3 DNA: TGTGCCAGTAGTCGCTCCACAGGGGAAACTGAAGCTTTCTTT. The chain has TRBV19 and TRBJ1-1, with 7 bases identical to TRBD1. The germline V gene encodes CDR1 LNHDA and CDR2 SQIVND (reference sequence). CDR3 length: 14 residues. V shed 5 bases, J shed 5 bases, and the junction held 8 bases outside the gene matches. Using reference TRBV19 and TRBJ1-1 for the parts outside the CDR3, the full variable domain is DGGITQSPKYLFRKEGQNVTLSCEQNLNHDAMYWYRQDPGQGLRLIYYSQIVNDFQKGDIAEGYSVSREKKESFPLTVTSAQKNPTAFYLCASSRSTGETEAFFGQGTRLTVV.

The V gene is TRBV19, the J gene TRBJ2-7; maybe TRBD2 (5 bases). CDR3 length: 15 amino acids. The germline V and J ends were trimmed by 5 bases and 3 bases, with 17 bases remaining between them. Germline V gives CDR1 LNHDA, CDR2 SQIVND (reference sequence). The chain's CDR3 is CASSRSGLANYEQYF. In DNA, the CDR3 is TGTGCCAGTAGTCGGTCGGGGTTAGCCAACTACGAGCAGTACTTC.

This clone showed up just a few times. The chain links TRBV7-8 to TRBJ2-7; 10 bases map to TRBD1. Looked up from germline, CDR1 is SGHVS and CDR2 is FQNEAQ. Trimming took 6 bases from V and 5 from J; bases not matched to a gene: 7. This CDR3 region has 14 residues. CDR3 protein: CASSQDRGPHEQYF. The CDR3 nucleotides read TGTGCCAGCAGTCAAGACAGGGGGCCGCACGAGCAGTACTTC.

This chain joins TRBV30 and TRBJ1-1; D is perhaps TRBD1 (6 bases). Germline loops: CDR1 GTSNPN, CDR2 SVGIG (reference sequence). This CDR3 spans 14 amino acids. V gave up 5 bases and J gave up 0 bases, with 13 bases separating them. CDR3 protein: CAWARTALNTEAFF. Here the CDR3 DNA reads TGTGCCTGGGCACGGACAGCTTTGAACACTGAAGCTTTCTTT. The whole variable domain, remainder taken from reference TRBV30 and TRBJ1-1, is SQTIHQWPATLVQPVGSPLSLECTVEGTSNPNLYWYRQAAGRGLQLLFYSVGIGQISSEVPQNLSASRPQDRQFILSSKKLLLSDSGFYLCAWARTALNTEAFFGQGTRLTVV.

This clone was observed a few times. The chain combines TRBV6-1 with TRBJ1-1; D may be TRBD1 (6 bases). Germline CDR1 is MNHNS and CDR2 is SASEGT. The CDR3 covers 14 residues. V was trimmed by 5 bases and J by 2 bases, leaving 12 bases between them. CDR3 nucleotides: TGTGCCAGCAGTCCACGGGACAAAAACACTGAAGCTTTCTTT. This gives the protein CASSPRDKNTEAFF.

This sequence joins TRBV6-1 and TRBJ1-1; the D is unclear. CDR1 MNHNS and CDR2 SASEGT come from the germline V gene. V lost 7 bases, J lost 1 base, and 10 bases lay in between. The CDR3 has 13 amino acids. The DNA of the CDR3 is TGTGCCAGCACCCCTCCACAGAACACTGAAGCTTTCTTT. Translated: CASTPPQNTEAFF.

The chain recombines TRBV11-3 with TRBJ2-7; the D gene is possibly TRBD2 (5 bases). Germline loops: CDR1 SGHNT, CDR2 YENEEA. The CDR3 extends over 14 amino acids. V lost 3 bases, J lost 2 bases, and 11 bases lay in between. Here the CDR3 DNA reads TGTGCCAGCAGCTTTCGGACGGGAACCTACGAGCAGTACTTC. Translated: CASSFRTGTYEQYF.

The chain couples TRBV7-3 to TRBJ2-6; D gene ambiguous. Germline V gene data show CDR1 as SGHTA and CDR2 as FQGTGA. Deletions cut 1 base from V and 1 base from J, with 5 bases between. CDR3 length: 15 residues. Here the CDR3 reads CASSLSQSGANVLTF. CDR3 nucleotides: TGTGCCAGCAGCTTAAGCCAGTCTGGGGCCAACGTCCTGACTTTC.

This chain links TRBV5-6 with TRBJ1-4; D might be TRBD1 (6 bases). The germline V gene encodes CDR1 SGHDT and CDR2 YYEEEE. Trimming cost V 2 bases and J 8 bases, with 19 bases left between them. The CDR3 is made up of 16 amino acids. This chain's CDR3 is CASSFKYQGRHEKLFF. DNA for the CDR3: TGTGCCAGCAGCTTCAAGTATCAGGGGCGTCACGAAAAACTGTTTTTT.

The count of this clone is one. The genes are TRBV6-1 and TRBJ1-1, with TRBD1 as a possible D gene (5 bases). Trimming cost V 1 base and J 6 bases, with 9 bases left between them. Germline V gene sequence: CDR1 MNHNS, CDR2 SASEGT. This CDR3 spans 13 amino acids. Written as DNA, the CDR3 is TGTGCCAGCAGTGAAGGGGGGGTTTCTGAAGCTTTCTTT. Amino acids: CASSEGGVSEAFF.

This chain uses TRBV4-2 with TRBJ1-1; no definite D call. The V end was cut by 4 bases, the J end by 6 bases, with 9 bases between. The germline V gene has CDR1 LGHNA and CDR2 YNFKEQ. This CDR3 is 12 amino acids long. DNA for the CDR3: TGTGCCAGCAGCCCGGGAGGGCCTGAAGCTTTCTTT. This translates into CASSPGGPEAFF.

DNA for the CDR3: TGTGCCAGCAGCGGGACAGGGGCTGAAAAACTGTTTTTT. As protein: CASSGTGAEKLFF. The rearrangement links TRBV2 to TRBJ1-4; TRBD1 agrees at 10 bases. The CDR3 covers 13 residues. J gave up 7 bases and V 6 bases, and 2 bases lay outside the gene matches. Germline values: CDR1 SNHLY, CDR2 FYNNEI. The full variable domain, completed using reference TRBV2 and TRBJ1-4, is EPEVTQTPSHQVTQMGQEVILRCVPISNHLYFYWYRQILGQKVEFLVSFYNNEISEKSEIFDDQFSVERPDGSNFTLKIRSTKLEDSAMYFCASSGTGAEKLFFGSGTQLSVL.

CDR3: CASSSRQVVRNTEAFF. The CDR3 DNA is TGTGCCAGCAGCAGCCGACAGGTTGTCAGGAACACTGAAGCTTTCTTT. This chain links TRBV11-3 with TRBJ1-1; possibly TRBD1 for D (6 bases). Trimming took 5 bases from V and 1 from J, leaving 17 bases between them. The germline CDR1 and CDR2 sequences are SGHNT and YENEEA. This CDR3 has 16 residues.

The chain joins TRBV5-1 to TRBJ1-2; D call uncertain. This CDR3 comprises 13 residues. Germline assignment: CDR1 SGHRS and CDR2 YFSETQ. Trimming shortened V by 0 bases and J by 4 bases, and 7 bases separated the two germline ends. CDR3 in amino acids: CASSLGQFYGYTF. Here the CDR3 DNA reads TGCGCCAGCAGCTTGGGGCAGTTCTATGGCTACACCTTC.

The chain is built from TRBV27 and TRBJ2-2; D perhaps matches TRBD2 (5 bases). Trimming removed 5 bases from V and 2 bases from J, with 18 bases in between. The germline CDR1 and CDR2 sequences are MNHEY and SMNVEV (reference sequence). This CDR3 has 17 residues. The DNA for the CDR3 is TGTGCCAGCAGTCCCCCCCGCGCTCGGACTAACACCGGGGAGCTGTTTTTT. Amino acid sequence: CASSPPRARTNTGELFF.

Comments on this clone: A read error may explain this, as a much larger clone is one base away. Other nucleotide sequences in the sample specify the same CDR3. V gene TRBV9 combines with J gene TRBJ2-7, with TRBD1 matching over 8 bases. Germline V lookup: CDR1 SGDLS, CDR2 YYNGEE. The CDR3 length is 13 residues. V lost 3 bases and J lost 2; bases outside the gene matches: 1. The CDR3 here is CASSAQGAYEQYF. CDR3 DNA: TGTGCCAGCAGCGCACAGGGGGCCTACGAGCAGTACTTC.